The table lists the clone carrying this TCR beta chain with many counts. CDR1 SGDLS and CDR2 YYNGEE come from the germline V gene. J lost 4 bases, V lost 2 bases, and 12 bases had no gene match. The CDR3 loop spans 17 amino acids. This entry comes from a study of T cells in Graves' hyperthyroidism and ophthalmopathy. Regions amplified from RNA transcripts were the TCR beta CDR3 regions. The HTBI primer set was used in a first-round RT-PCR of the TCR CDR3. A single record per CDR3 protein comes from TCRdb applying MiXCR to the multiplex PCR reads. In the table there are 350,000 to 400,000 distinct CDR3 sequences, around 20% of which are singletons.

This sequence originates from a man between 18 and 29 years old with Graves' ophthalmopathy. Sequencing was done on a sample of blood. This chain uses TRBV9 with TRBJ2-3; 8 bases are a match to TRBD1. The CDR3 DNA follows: TGTGCCAGCAGCGTCGACCTGACAGGGGAGGATCCAGATACGCAGTATTTT. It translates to CASSVDLTGEDPDTQYF. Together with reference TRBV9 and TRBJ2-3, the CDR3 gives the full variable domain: DSGVTQTPKHLITATGQRVTLRCSPRSGDLSVYWYQQSLDQGLQFLIQYYNGEERAKGNILERFSAQQFPDLHSELNLSSLELGDSALYFCASSVDLTGEDPDTQYFGPGTRLTVL.